This TCR beta chain was found in a study of beta chain features in type 1 diabetes. General study points: VDJ junctions from patients with type 1 diabetes contained fewer insertions and more deletions. Moderate but significant shortening of TCRB CDR3s was recorded in all four CD4+ subsets from Type 1 diabetes patients.

A remark on this clone: No antigen is known for it.

The authors reverse transcribed all of the isolated RNA, so sequencing captured expressed TCRB transcripts. Sequencing of naive, central memory and regulatory T cell samples gave an average of roughly 3.6 million reads. Produced via immunoSEQ multiplex PCR; TCRdb's table is partial and in-frame only. The repertoire holds around 180,000 clones, with approximately 7.8% as singletons. This CDR3 is 14 amino acids long. CDR1 and CDR2 (germline): ENHRY, SYGVKD. The ends lost 11 bases at V and 4 bases at J; junction bases unmatched: 11. Every donor provided one heparinised blood draw, which averaged roughly 120 mL.

The TCR comes from a middle-aged woman with type 1 diabetes. The chain combines TRBV10-3 with TRBJ2-3; 8 positions match TRBD2. What was sequenced was central memory CD4+ T cells from blood. CDR3 bases: TGTGCCGCCCGGGAGGGCCAGGGACCAGATACGCAGTATTTT. Its protein product is CAAREGQGPDTQYF.